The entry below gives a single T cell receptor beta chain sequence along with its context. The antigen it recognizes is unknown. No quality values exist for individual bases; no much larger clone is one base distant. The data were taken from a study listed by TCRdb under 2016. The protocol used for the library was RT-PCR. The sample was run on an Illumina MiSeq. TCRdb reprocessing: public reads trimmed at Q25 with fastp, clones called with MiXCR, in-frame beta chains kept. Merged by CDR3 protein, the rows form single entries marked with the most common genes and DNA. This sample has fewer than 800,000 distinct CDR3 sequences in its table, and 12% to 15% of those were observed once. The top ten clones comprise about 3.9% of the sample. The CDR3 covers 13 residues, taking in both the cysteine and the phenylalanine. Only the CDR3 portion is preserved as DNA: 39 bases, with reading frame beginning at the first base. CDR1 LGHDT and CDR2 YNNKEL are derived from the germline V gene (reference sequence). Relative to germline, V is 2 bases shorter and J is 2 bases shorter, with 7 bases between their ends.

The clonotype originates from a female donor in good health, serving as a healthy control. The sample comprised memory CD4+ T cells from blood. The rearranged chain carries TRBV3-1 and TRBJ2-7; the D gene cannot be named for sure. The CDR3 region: CASSQSLTYEQYF. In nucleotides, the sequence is TGTGCCAGCAGCCAATCCCTGACCTACGAGCAGTACTTC.